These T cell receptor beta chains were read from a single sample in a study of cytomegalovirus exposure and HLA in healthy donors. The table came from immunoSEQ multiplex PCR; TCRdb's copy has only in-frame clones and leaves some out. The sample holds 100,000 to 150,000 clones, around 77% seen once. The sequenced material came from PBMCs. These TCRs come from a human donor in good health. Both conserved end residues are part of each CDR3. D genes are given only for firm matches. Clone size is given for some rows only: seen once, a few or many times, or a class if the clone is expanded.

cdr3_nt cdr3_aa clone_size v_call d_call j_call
TGTGCCAGCAGCCCCCCCTCTAGCGGGACCGGGCACCGCGAGCAGTACTTC CASSPPSSGTGHREQYF NA TRBV7-6 TRBD2 TRBJ2-7
TGCGCCAGCAGCGTTTCCAGGGGATCCAACGAGCAGTACTTC CASSVSRGSNEQYF NA TRBV5-1 NA TRBJ2-7
TGTGCCAGCAGCTACGGGGGACTAGCTATCTACGAGCAGTACTTC CASSYGGLAIYEQYF once TRBV7-2 TRBD2 TRBJ2-7
TGTGCCAGTAGGACTAGCGGGAGAAGGACCGGGGAGCTGTTTTTT CASRTSGRRTGELFF NA TRBV19 TRBD2 TRBJ2-2
TGTGCCAGCAGCTTTTCCTCGACTAGCGGGAGTCTGGGGGCAGATACGCAGTATTTT CASSFSSTSGSLGADTQYF few TRBV28 TRBD2 TRBJ2-3
TGTGCCAGCGTCCCTGGGACATCGAACACCGGGGAGCTGTTTTTT CASVPGTSNTGELFF NA TRBV2 NA TRBJ2-2
TGTGCCAGCAATCAGGGCTCCTACGAGCAGTACTTC CASNQGSYEQYF NA TRBV2 NA TRBJ2-7
TGTGCCAGTTTAAGCCCCACCGGGGGTGGGTCCTACGAGCAGTACTTC CASLSPTGGGSYEQYF NA TRBV28 NA TRBJ2-7
TGCAGCGTTGGACTTCGCTTCTCCTACGAGCAGTACTTC CSVGLRFSYEQYF NA TRBV29-1 NA TRBJ2-7
TGTGCCAGCAGCTTGGATCCGGGAGGCTCCTACAATGAGCAGTTCTTC CASSLDPGGSYNEQFF few TRBV5-4 TRBD2 TRBJ2-1
TGTGCCAGCAGTTACGGGGGGACAGGGGGCGAGCAGTACTTC CASSYGGTGGEQYF NA TRBV27 TRBD1 TRBJ2-7
TGTGCCAGTAGTATCGGGTCAGAAGGCTATGGCTACACCTTC CASSIGSEGYGYTF NA TRBV19 NA TRBJ1-2
TGTGCCAGCTCACCAAACGGCAGGTCCTACGAGCAGTACTTC CASSPNGRSYEQYF NA TRBV18 NA TRBJ2-7
TGTGCCACCTCGGGACTAGCGGGAGGACGCTCCTACGAGCAGTACTTC CATSGLAGGRSYEQYF NA TRBV7-2 TRBD2 TRBJ2-7
TGTGCCTGGAGTGGGGGACAGGGGTTTTACGAGCAGTACTTC CAWSGGQGFYEQYF NA TRBV30 TRBD1 TRBJ2-7
TGTGCCACCAGTGGCGGGAGGAACTACAATGAGCAGTTCTTC CATSGGRNYNEQFF NA TRBV15 TRBD2 TRBJ2-1
TGTGCCAGCAGCCTAGGTCCAGGGGCTGGGGCCAACGTCCTGACTTTC CASSLGPGAGANVLTF NA TRBV7-8 NA TRBJ2-6
TGTGCCAGCAGTCCGCTTCCGAGGGAGACCCAGTACTTC CASSPLPRETQYF NA TRBV5-4 NA TRBJ2-5
TGTGCCAGCTCACCACCCATCTCTTCAGCGGGAGGGTCCTACAATGAGCAGTTCTTC CASSPPISSAGGSYNEQFF NA TRBV18 TRBD2 TRBJ2-1
TGTGCCAGCGGGGGACAGCCCTACAATGAGCAGTTCTTC CASGGQPYNEQFF NA TRBV2 TRBD1 TRBJ2-1
TGTGCCAGCAGCCAAGATTACTTCGCGAACACCGGGGAGCTGTTTTTT CASSQDYFANTGELFF NA TRBV4-2 NA TRBJ2-2
TGCAGCGTCCGGGAGACTAGCGGGAGAGTTATTCAGTACTTC CSVRETSGRVIQYF few TRBV29-1 TRBD2 TRBJ2-4
TGTGCCACCCAACTAAGCCCACCCACGGATACGCAGTATTTT CATQLSPPTDTQYF NA TRBV6-1 NA TRBJ2-3
TGCGCCAGCGTCCAGGGGCGCCAGGTGGAGACCCAGTACTTC CASVQGRQVETQYF NA TRBV10-1 NA TRBJ2-5
TGTGCCAGCAGCAAAAATACAGGGTTTAGTGAGCCCCAGCATTTT CASSKNTGFSEPQHF NA TRBV7-9 NA TRBJ1-5
TGTGCCAGCAGCTTAGAGGGGGATCAGCCCCAGCATTTT CASSLEGDQPQHF few TRBV7-9 NA TRBJ1-5
TGTGCCAGCAGCCCCCGTAGCGGGAGCAGCACAGATACGCAGTATTTT CASSPRSGSSTDTQYF NA TRBV4-2 TRBD2 TRBJ2-3
TGCGCCAGCAGTGGAGCAGGGGCAGGGGAGACCCAGTACTTC CASSGAGAGETQYF NA TRBV10-1 NA TRBJ2-5
TGTGCCAGCAGACCCGGTCGGACAGTGCACGAGCAGTACTTC CASRPGRTVHEQYF NA TRBV6-5 NA TRBJ2-7
TGCGCCAGCAGCTCTGGGACTAGCGGCTTACCGGGATCTAGTTCCTACGAGCAGTACTTC CASSSGTSGLPGSSSYEQYF NA TRBV5-1 TRBD2 TRBJ2-7
TGCGCCAGCAGTGCCCTGACCGGGGAGCTGTTTTTT CASSALTGELFF few TRBV10-2 NA TRBJ2-2
TGTGCCAGCAGTTTATTTTGGGTGTGGGGCAGGGATTCACTAACGGACAATGAGCAGTTCTTC CASSLFWVWGRDSLTDNEQFF NA TRBV28 NA TRBJ2-1
TGTGCCAGTAGTATTCCCGCAGGGGGGTACTATGGCTACACCTTC CASSIPAGGYYGYTF few TRBV19 TRBD1 TRBJ1-2
TGTGCCAGCAGCGACTTCCAGCGTGAGCAGTTCTTC CASSDFQREQFF NA TRBV7-2 NA TRBJ2-1
TGTGCCAGCAGCTTGGCTTTGGGCGGGCGGGGGGGCACAGATACGCAGTATTTT CASSLALGGRGGTDTQYF NA TRBV5-4 TRBD2 TRBJ2-3
TGTGCCAGCAGTGACCGGGACAGGGGGCCCTATGGCTACACCTTC CASSDRDRGPYGYTF NA TRBV6-1 TRBD1 TRBJ1-2
TGTGCCACCAGCAGAGATGGGCGGACAGGGGATCAGCCCCAGCATTTT CATSRDGRTGDQPQHF NA TRBV15 TRBD1 TRBJ1-5
TGCGCCAGCAGCGTCCGGGACTTTCTCAACTATGGCTACACCTTC CASSVRDFLNYGYTF NA TRBV5-1 NA TRBJ1-2
TGTGCCAGCAGTGTGTCAGGGGCCGGGGAGCTGTTTTTT CASSVSGAGELFF NA TRBV25-1 NA TRBJ2-2
TGTGCCAGCAGCTTAACCGGGACAGGGAACACAGATACGCAGTATTTT CASSLTGTGNTDTQYF NA TRBV7-3 TRBD1 TRBJ2-3
TGCGCCAGCAGTGAGGGACAGGGGGCAGGTGAGCAGTTCTTC CASSEGQGAGEQFF NA TRBV10-2 TRBD1 TRBJ2-1
TGTGCCAGCAGTTACGAAGGACAGTACACCGGGGAGCTGTTTTTT CASSYEGQYTGELFF NA TRBV6-5 NA TRBJ2-2
TGTGCCAGCAGTTTAGGGGCGGGAGAGGCAGATACGCAGTATTTT CASSLGAGEADTQYF NA TRBV28 TRBD2 TRBJ2-3
TGTGCCAGCAGTTTCGGACAGGGGGGCAATCAGCCCCAGCATTTT CASSFGQGGNQPQHF NA TRBV28 TRBD1 TRBJ1-5
TGTGCCAGTCAAACACGGGAGGTCACTGAAGCTTTCTTT CASQTREVTEAFF NA TRBV6-1 NA TRBJ1-1
TGTGCCAGCAGGCCTCCCCGACTAGCGGGAGGGAGCGCGCATGAGCAGTTCTTC CASRPPRLAGGSAHEQFF NA TRBV2 TRBD2 TRBJ2-1
TGCGCCAGCAGCCAACCGACTAGCGGAAGCACCGGGGAGCTGTTTTTT CASSQPTSGSTGELFF few TRBV4-1 TRBD2 TRBJ2-2
TGCAGCGCCGGAACAGGGCCTAACTATGGCTACACCTTC CSAGTGPNYGYTF NA TRBV29-1 NA TRBJ1-2
TGTGCCAGCAGCTTGGGGGGGACTATAAATGAGCAGTTCTTC CASSLGGTINEQFF few TRBV5-4 TRBD2 TRBJ2-1
TGTGCCAGCAGCAACCCTACAGGGCCCAATGAAAAACTGTTTTTT CASSNPTGPNEKLFF once TRBV11-2 NA TRBJ1-4
TGCGCCAGCAGCTCGCTACAGTACCCGAACACTGAAGCTTTCTTT CASSSLQYPNTEAFF NA TRBV11-3 NA TRBJ1-1
TGTGCCATCAGTCTAGGGGAACGCAGTGAAGCTTTCTTT CAISLGERSEAFF few TRBV10-3 NA TRBJ1-1
TGTGCCAGCAGTCTTTGGACTAGTTCGGCCGAGCAGTACTTC CASSLWTSSAEQYF NA TRBV25-1 TRBD2 TRBJ2-7